These T cell receptor beta chains were read from a single sample in a study of Graves' ophthalmopathy and Graves' hyperthyroidism. TCRdb re-derived calls from the multiplex PCR reads in MiXCR, one entry per CDR3 protein. The sample yields about 700,000 distinct CDR3 sequences, just over 40% seen once. The sequenced material came from peripheral blood. All receptors derive from an adult man with Graves' ophthalmopathy. Each CDR3 is given with its conserved first and last residue. Fields, in order: V gene, J gene, CDR3 protein.

V gene: TRBV29-1; J gene: TRBJ2-7; CDR3 protein: CSLRGNEQYF
V gene: TRBV12-3/TRBV12-4; J gene: TRBJ2-7; CDR3 protein: CASRGGLVEQYF
V gene: TRBV2; J gene: TRBJ1-2; CDR3 protein: CASNNGGGMGYTF
V gene: TRBV10-3; J gene: TRBJ2-6; CDR3 protein: CASRLDRGDLSGANVLTF
V gene: TRBV20-1; J gene: TRBJ1-2; CDR3 protein: CSHPIQGAYGYTF
V gene: TRBV4-2; J gene: TRBJ2-7; CDR3 protein: CASSQEDGDYYEQYF
V gene: TRBV12-3/TRBV12-4; J gene: TRBJ2-2; CDR3 protein: CASSLALRSGELFF
V gene: TRBV10-3; J gene: TRBJ2-5; CDR3 protein: CASSILGLAIETQYF
V gene: TRBV7-7; J gene: TRBJ2-5; CDR3 protein: CASRGGMETQYF
V gene: TRBV5-1; J gene: TRBJ1-2; CDR3 protein: CASSLGPADYGYTF
V gene: TRBV19; J gene: TRBJ1-5; CDR3 protein: CASSSGTGFGNQPQHF
V gene: TRBV20-1; J gene: TRBJ2-7; CDR3 protein: CSARGRGGPALREQYF
V gene: TRBV20-1; J gene: TRBJ1-1; CDR3 protein: CSASGQGIVTEAFF
V gene: TRBV7-6; J gene: TRBJ1-6; CDR3 protein: CASSDLPSIRDSPLHF
V gene: TRBV29-1; J gene: TRBJ2-2; CDR3 protein: CSAKSRDTGELFF
V gene: TRBV14; J gene: TRBJ2-7; CDR3 protein: CASSQVQGGLYEQYF
V gene: TRBV12-3/TRBV12-4; J gene: TRBJ2-7; CDR3 protein: CASSLAGTRYEQYF
V gene: TRBV25-1; J gene: TRBJ1-2; CDR3 protein: CASLLEGPPGYTF
V gene: TRBV29-1; J gene: TRBJ1-2; CDR3 protein: CSVEERQGYTF
V gene: TRBV25-1; J gene: TRBJ2-7; CDR3 protein: CASSGAGGYEQYF
V gene: TRBV27; J gene: TRBJ1-6; CDR3 protein: CASRSRTGSPLHF
V gene: TRBV7-6; J gene: TRBJ1-2; CDR3 protein: CASSSTGGGVAGYTF
V gene: TRBV19; J gene: TRBJ1-4; CDR3 protein: CASGGQINEKLFF
V gene: TRBV29-1; J gene: TRBJ2-5; CDR3 protein: CSAERGTQYF
V gene: TRBV14; J gene: TRBJ2-7; CDR3 protein: CASSGGSEQYF
V gene: TRBV7-3; J gene: TRBJ2-1; CDR3 protein: CASSGLPGANNEQFF
V gene: TRBV6-6; J gene: TRBJ1-2; CDR3 protein: CASSSERANYGYTF
V gene: TRBV10-3; J gene: TRBJ2-7; CDR3 protein: CAISEISYEQYF
V gene: TRBV4-2; J gene: TRBJ1-2; CDR3 protein: CASSQTGGSGYGYTF
V gene: TRBV29-1; J gene: TRBJ2-7; CDR3 protein: CSVGQGILTEQYF
V gene: TRBV15; J gene: TRBJ1-1; CDR3 protein: CATSPRTGNTEAFF
V gene: TRBV9; J gene: TRBJ2-7; CDR3 protein: CASRVGTGVPGGQYF
V gene: TRBV11-2; J gene: TRBJ2-5; CDR3 protein: CASSWRTGQETQYF
V gene: TRBV7-9; J gene: TRBJ1-2; CDR3 protein: CASRKGVFDGYTF
V gene: TRBV9; J gene: TRBJ2-5; CDR3 protein: CASSPGGSPGETQYF
V gene: TRBV2; J gene: TRBJ2-3; CDR3 protein: CASSGLAAQYF
V gene: TRBV7-9; J gene: TRBJ1-2; CDR3 protein: CASSLWGAGQKTNYGYTF
V gene: TRBV9; J gene: TRBJ2-2; CDR3 protein: CASSPSGTHTGELFF
V gene: TRBV2; J gene: TRBJ1-1; CDR3 protein: CASSRRTGANTEAFF
V gene: TRBV25-1; J gene: TRBJ1-5; CDR3 protein: CASSEGAQPQHF
V gene: TRBV5-1; J gene: TRBJ2-5; CDR3 protein: CASSLPTGTWETQYF
V gene: TRBV6-6; J gene: TRBJ2-7; CDR3 protein: CASRLGQGEGYEQYF
V gene: TRBV7-8; J gene: TRBJ2-7; CDR3 protein: CASSWSGRKDYEQYF
V gene: TRBV12-3/TRBV12-4; J gene: TRBJ1-5; CDR3 protein: CASSFTSSLNPQHF
V gene: TRBV20-1; J gene: TRBJ1-2; CDR3 protein: CSAREDRVGGYTF
V gene: TRBV4-2; J gene: TRBJ1-4; CDR3 protein: CASSQDPSGHWNEKLFF
V gene: TRBV9; J gene: TRBJ1-4; CDR3 protein: CASSPRQVNEKLFF